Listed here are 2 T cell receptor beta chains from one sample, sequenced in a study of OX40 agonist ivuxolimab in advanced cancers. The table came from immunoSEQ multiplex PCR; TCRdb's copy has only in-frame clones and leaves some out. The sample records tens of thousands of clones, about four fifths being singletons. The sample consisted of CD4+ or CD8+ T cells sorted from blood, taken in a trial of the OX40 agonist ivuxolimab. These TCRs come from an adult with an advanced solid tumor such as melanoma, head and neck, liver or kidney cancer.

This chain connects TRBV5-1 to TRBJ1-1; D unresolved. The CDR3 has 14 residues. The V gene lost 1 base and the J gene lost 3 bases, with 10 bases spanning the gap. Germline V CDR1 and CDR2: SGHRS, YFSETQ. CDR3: CASSLTSRDTEAFF. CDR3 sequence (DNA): TGCGCCAGCAGCTTGACCAGTAGGGACACTGAAGCTTTCTTT.

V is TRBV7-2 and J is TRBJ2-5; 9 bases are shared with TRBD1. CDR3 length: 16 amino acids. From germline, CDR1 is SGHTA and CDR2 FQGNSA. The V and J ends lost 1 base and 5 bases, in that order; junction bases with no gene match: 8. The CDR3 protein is CASSLGPGTGQETQYF. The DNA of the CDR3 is TGTGCCAGCAGCTTAGGCCCCGGGACAGGGCAGGAGACCCAGTACTTC.